This T cell receptor beta chain was recovered during a study of blood T cells in healthy people across ages. Study-wide findings and caveats: Because donor CMV status was unknown, expanded clonotype changes were possibly confounded. Fewer expanded clones and more diversity marked long-lived versus aged donors. Estimates of total diversity, which came from one million sequenced T cells, were considered to be underestimates.

Remarks on this clonotype: Its antigen is unknown. The junction does not match germline at one end; this may be a read error.

PBMCs numbering at least 6 million were isolated per sample. This CDR3 has 13 amino acids. Per the germline V gene, CDR1 is DFQATT and CDR2 is SNEGSKA (reference sequence). The second PCR ran about 6 to 12 cycles with a sample-barcoded 5' primer and J-beta primers. Via MiXCR, TCRdb re-called the 5' RACE reads, giving one row per CDR3 protein. The sample has roughly 1.5 million distinct CDR3 sequences; about 42% are singletons. This clonotype originated in a woman aged 18-35 years in good health. The specimen sequenced was blood. The V call is TRBV20-1, the J call TRBJ1-1; 10 bases agree with TRBD1. The CDR3 DNA sequence: TGCAGTGCAAGGACAGGGGGGAACACTGAAGCTGTCTTT. As protein: CSARTGGNTEAVF.